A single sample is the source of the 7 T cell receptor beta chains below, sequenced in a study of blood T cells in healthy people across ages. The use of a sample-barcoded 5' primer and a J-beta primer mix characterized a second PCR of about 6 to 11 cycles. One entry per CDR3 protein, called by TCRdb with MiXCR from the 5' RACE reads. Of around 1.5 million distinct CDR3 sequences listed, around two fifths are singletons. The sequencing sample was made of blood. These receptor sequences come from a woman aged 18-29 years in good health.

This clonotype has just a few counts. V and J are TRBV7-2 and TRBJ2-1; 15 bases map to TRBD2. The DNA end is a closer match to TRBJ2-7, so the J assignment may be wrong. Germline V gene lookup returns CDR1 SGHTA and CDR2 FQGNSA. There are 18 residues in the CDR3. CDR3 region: CASSLAGTSGGLYNEQYF. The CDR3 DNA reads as TGTGCCAGCAGCTTAGCGGGGACTAGCGGGGGGCTTTACAATGAGCAGTACTTC.

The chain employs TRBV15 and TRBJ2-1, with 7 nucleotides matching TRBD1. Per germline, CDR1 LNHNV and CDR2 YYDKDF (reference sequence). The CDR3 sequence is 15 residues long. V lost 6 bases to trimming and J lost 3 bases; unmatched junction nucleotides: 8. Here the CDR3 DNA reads TGTGCCACCAGAACGACAGGGTCAAGCTACAATGAGCAGTTCTTC. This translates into CATRTTGSSYNEQFF.

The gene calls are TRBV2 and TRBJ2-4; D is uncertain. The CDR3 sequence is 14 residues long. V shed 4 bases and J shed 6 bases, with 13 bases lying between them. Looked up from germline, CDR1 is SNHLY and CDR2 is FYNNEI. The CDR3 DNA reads TGTGCCAGCAGTGGGCGAGAAGTCAGAAACATTCAGTACTTC. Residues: CASSGREVRNIQYF. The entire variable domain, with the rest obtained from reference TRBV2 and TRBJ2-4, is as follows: EPEVTQTPSHQVTQMGQEVILRCVPISNHLYFYWYRQILGQKVEFLVSFYNNEISEKSEIFDDQFSVERPDGSNFTLKIRSTKLEDSAMYFCASSGREVRNIQYFGAGTRLSVL.

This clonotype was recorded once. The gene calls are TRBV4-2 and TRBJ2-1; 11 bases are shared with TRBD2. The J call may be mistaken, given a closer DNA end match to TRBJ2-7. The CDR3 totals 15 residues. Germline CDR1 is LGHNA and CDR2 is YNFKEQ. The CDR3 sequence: CASSQGTSGFPEQYF. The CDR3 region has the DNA TGTGCCAGCAGCCAAGGGACTAGCGGGTTTCCGGAGCAGTACTTC.

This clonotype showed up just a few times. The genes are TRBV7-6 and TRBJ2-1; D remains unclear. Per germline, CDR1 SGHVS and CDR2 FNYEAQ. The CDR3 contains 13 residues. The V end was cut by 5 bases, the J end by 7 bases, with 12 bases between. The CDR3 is CASSAMNPNEQFF. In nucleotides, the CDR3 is TGTGCCAGCAGCGCTATGAACCCGAATGAGCAGTTCTTC. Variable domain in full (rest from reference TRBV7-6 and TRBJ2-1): GAGVSQSPRYKVTKRGQDVALRCDPISGHVSLYWYRQALGQGPEFLTYFNYEAQQDKSGLPNDRFSAERPEGSISTLTIQRTEQRDSAMYRCASSAMNPNEQFFGPGTRLTVL.

The CDR3 sequence: CASSFPLLQGRSTNEKLFF. In DNA, the CDR3 is TGTGCCAGCAGCTTTCCACTATTGCAGGGAAGATCAACTAATGAAAAACTGTTTTTT. This sequence joins TRBV7-9 and TRBJ1-4; weak D call: TRBD1 (5 bases). CDR3 length: 19 amino acids. The V gene lost 3 bases and the J gene lost 0 bases, with 20 bases spanning the gap. The V gene's germline CDR1 is SEHNR and CDR2 FQNEAQ (reference sequence).

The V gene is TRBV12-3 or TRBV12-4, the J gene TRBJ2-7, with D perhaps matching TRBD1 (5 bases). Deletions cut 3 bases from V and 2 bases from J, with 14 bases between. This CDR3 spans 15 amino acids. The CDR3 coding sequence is TGTGCCAGCAGTTTTGAGTATGGGGCGACCTACGAGCAGTACTTC. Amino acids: CASSFEYGATYEQYF.